In this sample, the clone carrying this T cell receptor (beta chain) turned up a few times. Its antigen is undetermined. The second PCR ran roughly 7 to 12 cycles with a sample-barcoded 5' primer and J-beta primers. A template-switch adaptor that had 12 random nucleotides put a tag on each cDNA molecule. MiXCR, run by TCRdb on the 5' RACE reads, gives a single entry per CDR3 protein. The sample has about 570,000 distinct CDR3 sequences, 27% seen once. These data originate in a study of blood T cells in healthy people across ages. Germline V gives CDR1 SGHRS, CDR2 YFSETQ. The CDR3 is made up of 14 amino acids. Trimming removed 5 bases from V and 6 bases from J; junction bases left unmatched: 4. Findings and caveats of the study: TCR beta diversity was tightly associated with the proportion of naive T cells. With unsorted PBMCs, a conclusive comparison of naive versus antigen-experienced cells was not possible. The long-lived group displayed more naive CD4+ cells, plus higher diversity, than the aged donors did.

The chain recombines TRBV5-1 with TRBJ2-1, with 11 bases fitting TRBD2. Sequenced sample: blood. This TCR came from an older woman in good health. CDR3 nucleotide sequence: TGCGCCAGCAGTAGCGGGGGGGCCTTCAATGAGCAGTTCTTC. This translates into CASSSGGAFNEQFF.